This TCR beta chain came from a study of blood T cell repertoires in COVID-19. Study-wide context: Both acute and convalescent COVID-19 samples were obtained from the United States, Italy and Spain. Sources were T cells, B-cell-depleted T cells, or PBMCs; the material itself was cDNA or gDNA.

Only in-frame clones appear in the TCRdb table, and some are missing; sequencing was by immunoSEQ multiplex PCR. The repertoire consists of about 170,000 clones, with roughly 81% occurring once and the leading ten covering 2.5% to 3%. The germline V gene has CDR1 LNHNV and CDR2 YYDKDF (reference sequence). After removal of 3 bases from V and 9 bases from J, the junction contained 4 bases not matched to a gene. The CDR3 sequence is 13 residues long. The clonotype comes from a woman older than 75 with COVID-19, enrolled during active disease. Sequencing used peripheral blood. The gene calls are TRBV15 and TRBJ2-7; 11 bases align to TRBD1. CDR3 sequence reads: CATSRAGQGGQYF. The CDR3 region has the DNA TGTGCCACCAGCAGGGCGGGACAGGGGGGGCAGTACTTC.